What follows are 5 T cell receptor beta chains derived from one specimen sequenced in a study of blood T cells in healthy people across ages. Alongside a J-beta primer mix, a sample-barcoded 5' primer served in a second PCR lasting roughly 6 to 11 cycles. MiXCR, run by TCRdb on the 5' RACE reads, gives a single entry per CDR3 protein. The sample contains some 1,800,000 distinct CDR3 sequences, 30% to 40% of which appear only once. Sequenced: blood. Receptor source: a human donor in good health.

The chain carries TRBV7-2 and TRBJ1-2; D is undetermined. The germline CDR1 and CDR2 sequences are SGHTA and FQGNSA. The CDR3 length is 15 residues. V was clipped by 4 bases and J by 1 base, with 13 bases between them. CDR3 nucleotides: TGTGCCAGCAGCTCGGTGGTGTGGAATAACTATGGCTACACCTTC. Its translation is CASSSVVWNNYGYTF.

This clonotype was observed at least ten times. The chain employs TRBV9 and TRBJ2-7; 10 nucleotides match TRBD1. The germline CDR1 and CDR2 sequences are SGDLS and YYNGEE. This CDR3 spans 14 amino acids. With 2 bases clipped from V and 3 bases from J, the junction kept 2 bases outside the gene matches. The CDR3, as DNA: TGTGCCAGCAGCGTCGGACAGGGGGGCTACGAGCAGTACTTC. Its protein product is CASSVGQGGYEQYF.

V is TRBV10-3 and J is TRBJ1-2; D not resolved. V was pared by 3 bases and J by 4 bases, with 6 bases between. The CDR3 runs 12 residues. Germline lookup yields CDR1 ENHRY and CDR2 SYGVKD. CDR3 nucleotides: TGTGCCATCAGTGATGCGATCTATGGCTACACCTTC. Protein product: CAISDAIYGYTF.

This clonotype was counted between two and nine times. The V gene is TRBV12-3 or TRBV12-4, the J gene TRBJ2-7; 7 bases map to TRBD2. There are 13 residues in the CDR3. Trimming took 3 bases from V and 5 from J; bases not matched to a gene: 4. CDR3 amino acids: CASSFWGGNEQYF. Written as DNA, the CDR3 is TGTGCCAGCAGTTTCTGGGGGGGAAACGAGCAGTACTTC.

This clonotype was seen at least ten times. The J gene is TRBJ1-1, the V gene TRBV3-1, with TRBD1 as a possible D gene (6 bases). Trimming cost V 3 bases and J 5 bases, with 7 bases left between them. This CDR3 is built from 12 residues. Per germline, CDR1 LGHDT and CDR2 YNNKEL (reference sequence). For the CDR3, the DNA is TGTGCCAGCAGCCAGCAGGGGACTGAAGCTTTCTTT. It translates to CASSQQGTEAFF.